This T cell receptor (beta chain) was sequenced during a study of blood T cell repertoires in COVID-19. About the research overall: The United States, Italy and Spain supplied acute and convalescent COVID-19 samples.

Original analysis: Amplified reference gene primers provided the basis for estimating nucleated cell counts. Profiled with immunoSEQ multiplex PCR; TCRdb holds only in-frame clones, not every one. V and J calls and clone size come straight from that table; D and trimming were deduced from the DNA. The table shows about 300,000 clones, with 90% occurring only once. This clone was observed once. Individuals drawn from 20 to 30 US areas were about 18 to 95 years old. Participant-reported clinical history was the basis for cohort assignment. V lost 2 bases to trimming and J lost 1 base, with 7 bases between them. Germline assignment: CDR1 SGHKS and CDR2 YYEKEE (reference sequence). The CDR3 is made up of 15 amino acids.

Material: PBMCs or T cells enriched from blood (not recorded which). This TCR derives from a young woman with acute COVID-19. The chain employs TRBV5-5 and TRBJ2-6; tentative D call: TRBD1 (6 bases). The CDR3 DNA sequence: TGTGCCAGCAGCTTCACAGGGTCTGGGGCCAACGTCCTGACTTTC. This codes for CASSFTGSGANVLTF.